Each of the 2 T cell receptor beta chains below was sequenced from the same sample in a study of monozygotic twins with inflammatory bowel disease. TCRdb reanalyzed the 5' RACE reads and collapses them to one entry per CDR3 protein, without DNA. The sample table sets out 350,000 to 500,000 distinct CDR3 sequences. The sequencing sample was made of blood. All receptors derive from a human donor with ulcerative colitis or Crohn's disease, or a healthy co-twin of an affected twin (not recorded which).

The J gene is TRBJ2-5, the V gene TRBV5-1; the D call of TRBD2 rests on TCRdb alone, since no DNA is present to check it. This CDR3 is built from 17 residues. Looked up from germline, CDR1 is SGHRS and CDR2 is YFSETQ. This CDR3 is CASTRTSGASSGETQYF.

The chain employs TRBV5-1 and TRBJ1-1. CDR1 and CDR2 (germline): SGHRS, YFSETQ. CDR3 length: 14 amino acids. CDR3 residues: CASSLISRIPEAFF. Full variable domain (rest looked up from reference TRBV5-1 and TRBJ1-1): KAGVTQTPRYLIKTRGQQVTLSCSPISGHRSVSWYQQTPGQGLQFLFEYFSETQRNKGNFPGRFSGRQFSNSRSEMNVSTLELGDSALYLCASSLISRIPEAFFGQGTRLTVV.